The present T cell receptor (beta chain) was sequenced within a study of shared clonotypes between healthy human individuals. Study-wide background: A donor's plate count was three for CD4 naive and three for CD4 memory; CD8 naive had two and CD8 memory one.

The J segment lost 3 bases and the V segment lost 7 bases, leaving 7 bases of the junction unmatched. Germline V lookup: CDR1 SNHLY, CDR2 FYNNEI. The CDR3 spans 15 residues. General observations from the study: There were few donors, and this limited the genetic and exposure-history diversity represented.

The sample holds one count of this clone. Its antigen is still unknown. Clones were sequenced by immunoSEQ multiplex PCR, and TCRdb holds only the in-frame ones, with some missing. The sample includes more than 2,000,000 clones, around 90% of them seen just once. The specimen was naive CD4+ T cells sorted from blood. The subset denotes: CD45RA+ positively selected. This sequence was found in a man between 18 and 35 years old in good health. V is TRBV2 and J is TRBJ2-4, with 9 bases lining up with TRBD2. The DNA for the CDR3 is TGTGCCAGCACAAAAGAACTAGCGGGCAAAAACATTCAGTACTTC. Translating gives CASTKELAGKNIQYF.